Presented here are 4 T cell receptor beta chains from one specimen sequenced in a study of shared clonotypes between healthy human individuals. This table comes from immunoSEQ multiplex PCR, and its TCRdb copy is limited to in-frame clones, with some not included. The sample lists 2 million to 2.5 million clones; about 95% were seen once. Selected positively for CCR7 and CD45RO-negative, naive CD8 cells excluded terminally differentiated effector memory CD45RA+ cells. Specimen: naive CD8+ T cells sorted from blood. The receptors stem from a man younger than 30 in good health.

The CDR3 loop reads CASSEGLAGYWRFF. DNA for the CDR3: TGTGCCAGCAGTGAAGGACTAGCGGGCTATTGGCGGTTCTTC. This chain uses TRBV6-1 with TRBJ2-1, with 10 bases lining up with TRBD2. Germline CDR1 is MNHNS and CDR2 is SASEGT. This CDR3 region has 14 residues. The V segment lost 1 base and the J segment 15 bases; nucleotides outside the gene matches: 9.

V gene TRBV5-4 combines with J gene TRBJ2-7; 7 bases match TRBD1. This CDR3 has 14 amino acids. Germline V gives CDR1 SGHNT, CDR2 YYREEE (reference sequence). Trimming removed 4 bases from V and 3 bases from J; junction bases left unmatched: 7. This chain's CDR3 is CASSPTGNRYEQYF. CDR3 in DNA: TGTGCCAGCAGCCCGACAGGGAACCGCTACGAGCAGTACTTC.

The rearrangement links TRBV30 to TRBJ2-1; 8 bases align to TRBD1. In germline, CDR1 is GTSNPN, CDR2 SVGIG (reference sequence). The V gene end was trimmed by 3 bases and the J gene end by 12 bases; junction bases not matched to a gene: 4. The CDR3 spans 11 residues. The chain's CDR3 is CAWSQGTGQFF. In DNA, the CDR3 is TGTGCCTGGAGCCAGGGGACAGGGCAGTTCTTC. Looking up the rest from reference TRBV30 and TRBJ2-1 gives the full variable domain: SQTIHQWPATLVQPVGSPLSLECTVEGTSNPNLYWYRQAAGRGLQLLFYSVGIGQISSEVPQNLSASRPQDRQFILSSKKLLLSDSGFYLCAWSQGTGQFFGPGTRLTVL.

The chain is built from TRBV5-1 and TRBJ2-7; the match to TRBD2 covers 7 bases. Germline V lookup: CDR1 SGHRS, CDR2 YFSETQ. V shed 4 bases and J 3 bases; nucleotides not matched to a gene: 13. The CDR3 has 16 amino acids. The CDR3 nucleotides are TGCGCCAGCAGCCCGATGGAGGGAGGGACCTTCTACGAGCAGTACTTC. Its translation: CASSPMEGGTFYEQYF.